These 13 T cell receptor beta chains share one sample of origin, sequenced in a study of shared clonotypes between healthy human individuals. The assay was immunoSEQ multiplex PCR, and TCRdb's table has in-frame clones only and misses some. The sample lists about 960,000 clones; less than 85% were seen once. Sequenced sample: memory CD4+ T cells sorted from blood. Subset described: CD45RA-negative fraction. These receptors originate from a man between 18 and 35 years old in good health.

This chain connects TRBV7-2 to TRBJ1-1, with 8 bases lining up with TRBD1. This CDR3 has 14 residues. From germline, CDR1 is SGHTA and CDR2 FQGNSA. J gave up 5 bases and V 3 bases, and 5 bases lay outside the gene matches. The DNA of the CDR3 is TGTGCCAGCAGCTTGCAGGGGGCTCGGACTGAAGCTTTCTTT. Residues: CASSLQGARTEAFF.

The J gene is TRBJ2-5, the V gene TRBV30; no clear D gene. The J call may be wrong; the DNA end is better matched by TRBJ2-7. The CDR3 totals 12 residues. CDR1 is GTSNPN and CDR2 is SVGIG in the germline V gene (reference sequence). The CDR3 protein is CAYTISRDEQYF. The CDR3 DNA reads TGTGCCTACACAATCTCCCGGGACGAGCAGTACTTC.

V usage is TRBV7-2 and J usage is TRBJ1-6; 10 bases agree with TRBD1. There are 19 residues in the CDR3. With 3 bases clipped from V and 2 bases from J, the junction kept 10 bases outside the gene matches. Germline CDR1 and CDR2: SGHTA and FQGNSA. The CDR3 DNA reads TGTGCCAGCAGCTTTCGGGACAGGGGAAGTAATCCCTATAATTCACCCCTCCACTTT. Its protein product is CASSFRDRGSNPYNSPLHF. The full variable domain, with the rest looked up from reference TRBV7-2 and TRBJ1-6, is GAGVSQSPSNKVTEKGKDVELRCDPISGHTALYWYRQSLGQGLEFLIYFQGNSAPDKSGLPSDRFSAERTGGSVSTLTIQRTQQEDSAVYLCASSFRDRGSNPYNSPLHFGNGTRLTVT.

This chain joins TRBV11-2 and TRBJ2-3; TRBD2 matches 8 bases. The CDR3 is made up of 17 amino acids. Unmatched junction bases numbered 6, after V lost 1 base and J lost 0 bases. Germline loops: CDR1 SGHAT, CDR2 FQNNGV. The CDR3 region is CASSLVGGGTSTDTQYF. As DNA, the CDR3 is TGTGCCAGCAGCTTAGTGGGCGGGGGGACCAGCACAGATACGCAGTATTTT. Supplemented by reference TRBV11-2 and TRBJ2-3, the full variable domain reads EAGVAQSPRYKIIEKRQSVAFWCNPISGHATLYWYQQILGQGPKLLIQFQNNGVVDDSQLPKDRFSAERLKGVDSTLKIQPAKLEDSAVYLCASSLVGGGTSTDTQYFGPGTRLTVL.

V is TRBV28 and J is TRBJ1-1; perhaps TRBD1 as D (5 bases). CDR3 length equals 15 residues. Germline CDR1 is MDHEN and CDR2 is SYDVKM. The V gene lost 3 bases and the J gene lost 4 bases, with 15 bases spanning the gap. As DNA, the CDR3 is TGTGCCAGCAGTTTCCTTGGGGGGGTTGGCACTGAAGCTTTCTTT. It codes for CASSFLGGVGTEAFF.

This clone occurred a few times. V and J are TRBV18 and TRBJ1-1; TRBD1 agrees at 8 bases. J gave up 4 bases and V 2 bases, and 12 bases lay outside the gene matches. Germline V gene lookup returns CDR1 KGHSH and CDR2 LQKENI. This CDR3 spans 17 amino acids. The CDR3 region has the DNA TGTGCCAGCTCACCAAACAATCTTCAGGGGGCGCGCACTGAAGCTTTCTTT. This codes for CASSPNNLQGARTEAFF.

This chain joins TRBV30 and TRBJ1-2, with 9 bases lining up with TRBD1. This CDR3 has 13 amino acids. V dropped 7 bases and J dropped 4; count of bases not matched to a gene: 7. The V gene's germline CDR1 is GTSNPN and CDR2 SVGIG (reference sequence). CDR3 protein: CASRTGASYGYTF. Here the CDR3 DNA reads TGTGCCTCTAGGACAGGGGCCAGCTATGGCTACACCTTC. The full variable domain, rest sourced from reference TRBV30 and TRBJ1-2, is SQTIHQWPATLVQPVGSPLSLECTVEGTSNPNLYWYRQAAGRGLQLLFYSVGIGQISSEVPQNLSASRPQDRQFILSSKKLLLSDSGFYLCASRTGASYGYTFGSGTRLTVV.

The rearrangement joins TRBV5-4 to TRBJ1-5; possibly TRBD1 for D (6 bases). With 6 bases removed from V and 6 bases from J, the gap between germline ends came to 22 bases. The CDR3 totals 16 residues. Germline values: CDR1 SGHNT, CDR2 YYREEE (reference sequence). The CDR3 protein is CASISTPHRETQPQHF. The CDR3 region has the DNA TGTGCCAGCATCTCCACCCCTCACAGGGAAACTCAGCCCCAGCATTTT.

The V call is TRBV5-4, the J call TRBJ2-1; TRBD2 agrees at 7 bases. Germline CDR1 and CDR2: SGHNT and YYREEE (reference sequence). The ends lost 4 bases at V and 4 bases at J; junction bases unmatched: 11. The CDR3 runs 16 residues. In DNA form, the CDR3 reads TGTGCCAGCAGCGCCGACCCCGGGACTACGTACAATGAGCAGTTCTTC. This sequence encodes CASSADPGTTYNEQFF.

The sample holds a few counts of this clone. The genes are TRBV7-3 and TRBJ1-2; D is uncertain. This CDR3 comprises 13 residues. The germline V gene has CDR1 SGHTA and CDR2 FQGTGA. Trimming stripped 2 bases from V and 5 bases from J, with 9 bases between. CDR3 residues: CASSLQQGYGYTF. For the CDR3, the DNA is TGTGCCAGCAGCTTACAGCAAGGTTATGGCTACACCTTC.

In regard to this clone: Additional DNA sequences in this sample encode the identical CDR3. The genes are TRBV9 and TRBJ2-3, with D hard to call. Germline CDR1 and CDR2: SGDLS and YYNGEE. The CDR3 covers 13 residues. Trimming stripped 0 bases from V and 5 bases from J, with 7 bases between. CDR3 DNA sequence: TGTGCCAGCAGCGTAGGTACAAGAGATACGCAGTATTTT. Translated: CASSVGTRDTQYF.

This chain joins TRBV6-4 and TRBJ1-1; D gene ambiguous. V lost 5 bases to trimming and J lost 2 bases, with 9 bases between them. The CDR3 has 13 residues. Germline V gene sequence: CDR1 MRHNA, CDR2 SNTAGT. Here the CDR3 DNA reads TGTGCCAGCAGTCTCGAAATAAACACTGAAGCTTTCTTT. This translates into CASSLEINTEAFF.

The chain uses TRBV7-2 and TRBJ1-2, with 8 positions matching TRBD1. Germline V gene sequence: CDR1 SGHTA, CDR2 FQGNSA. CDR3 length equals 14 residues. V was clipped by 10 bases and J by 3 bases; unmatched bases: 10. DNA of the CDR3: TGTGCCAAGAACTCACAGGGGGGGCACTATGGCTACACCTTC. Encoded protein: CAKNSQGGHYGYTF.